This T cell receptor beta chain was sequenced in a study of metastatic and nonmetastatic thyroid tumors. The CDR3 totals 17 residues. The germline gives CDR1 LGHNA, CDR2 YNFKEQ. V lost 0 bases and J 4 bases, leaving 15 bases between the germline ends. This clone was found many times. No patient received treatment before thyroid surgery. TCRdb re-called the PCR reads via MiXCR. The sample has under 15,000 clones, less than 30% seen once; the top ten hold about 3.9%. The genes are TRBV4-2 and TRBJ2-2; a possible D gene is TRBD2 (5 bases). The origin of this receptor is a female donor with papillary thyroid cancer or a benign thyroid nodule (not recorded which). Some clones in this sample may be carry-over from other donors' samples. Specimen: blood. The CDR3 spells CASSQEGAPSGTGELFF. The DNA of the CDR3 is TGTGCCAGCAGCCAAGAGGGAGCGCCCTCGGGCACCGGGGAGCTGTTTTTT.